This TCR beta chain was identified in a study of naive and memory T cell subsets (dated by TCRdb to 2015 to 2018). Study-wide context: The study applied an open-source, UMI-based TCR alpha and beta sequencing pipeline to sorted naive and memory peripheral blood T cell subsets. RNA was DNase-treated and reverse transcribed with TCR constant-region primers, mostly using SuperScript III. Complete agreement was observed between the functional CMV T cell responses and the IgG serology results. Broader findings and caveats from the paper: The abundance of TCRs followed a power law with an exponent that differed between naive and memory subsets yet stayed consistent across the three individuals. RNA-based TCR counts may be affected by expression changes linked to T cell activation and differentiation. The repertoire findings for the naive and memory subsets could not be validated against a ground truth, as none was available. In both CD4 and CD8 cells, the Gini index increased while Shannon and inverse Simpson diversity decreased from naive through CM, EM and EMRA. After error correction, only a single occurrence was seen for over 95% of naive TCR sequences, so much steeper abundance distributions were produced than in memory subsets. Single alpha or beta chain sequences, rather than paired alpha/beta receptors, were used to define clonotypes. A few larger clonotypes were present in naive repertoires, particularly the CD8 repertoires, and these clonotypes were possibly memory cells re-expressing CD45RA.

From the second PCR step on, the TCR alpha and beta chain libraries were amplified in separate reactions. To determine each donor's CMV status, fresh PBMCs were stimulated overnight with CMV viral lysate, and IFNgamma production from CD4+ T cells was then assessed. Using Miltenyi beads, CD4 T cells were first positively selected, and CD8 T cells were then positively selected from the CD4-negative fraction. Cells stained for CD3, CD4, CD8, CD45RA, CD27 and a live/dead dye were sorted on a BD Aria II into four subsets by CD45RA and CD27. Three healthy volunteers provided blood, and the blood of each volunteer was split into CD4 and CD8 T cells and then into four differentiation subsets. Approximately 120 ml of peripheral blood was taken from each donor, and PBMC were separated by density-gradient centrifugation on Ficoll-Paque PLUS. Sorted cells were lysed in RLT buffer, and RNA was extracted with a Qiagen RNeasy kit and stored at -80°C.

The CDR3, from cysteine to phenylalanine, totals 14 residues. Just the 42-base CDR3 DNA is kept, in frame starting at base 1. In the germline V gene, CDR1 corresponds to MGHRA and CDR2 to YSYEKL. V trim: 3 bases; J trim: 1 base; unmatched bases: 3. In this sample, this clonotype turned up a few times. No antigen is known for it. Per-nucleotide qualities are absent, and no much larger clonotype sits a single base away. Libraries were made using UMI-ligation and nested PCR. The beta constant-region primer consisted of an equimolar mixture of two oligonucleotides that together covered TRBC1 and TRBC2. Four rounds of PCR were used to amplify ligated cDNA, with nested alpha and beta constant-region primers being used together with the SP2 primer. A single-stranded oligonucleotide carrying the SP2 primer and a 12-nucleotide UMI was ligated to the 3' end of the cDNA by T4 RNA ligase 1. The ligation reaction was incubated at 16°C for 20-24 hours. PCR2 was typically run as a SYBR Green qPCR and stopped at a predetermined threshold to prevent over-amplification. Apart from the first purification, every purification step used Agencourt AMPure XP magnetic beads. Library quantification was done by Qubit, followed by a TapeStation check on which the main peak was expected at around 650 bp. Pooled libraries were sequenced on an Illumina MiSeq with v2 2x251 paired-end kits, typically giving about 0.85-2 million reads per sample. Each sample library was pooled at approximately 3.7 nM, and about 5-7% PhiX was included to improve cluster recognition. Per the source publication's procedure: V and J genes were assigned to Demultiplexor-processed FASTQ reads by Decombinator through tag matching, with a single base-pair mismatch being allowed. Collapsinator used UMIs to correct both sequencing errors and frequency errors arising from PCR heterogeneity. TCRs were translated and CDR3s were extracted from the conserved cysteine to the FGXG phenylalanine by CDR3Translator, with non-productive sequences being flagged. Gini, Shannon entropy and inverse Simpson indices were calculated on repertoires that had been subsampled to equal numbers of UMI-defined TCRs. Within the linear range, a power law was fitted to clonotype abundance distributions using maximum likelihood. When run on a single naive CD8 sample, MIGEC and the pipeline yielded similar UMI counts, similar unique TCR numbers and similar clonal distributions. In one analysis, naive TCRs also found in any memory subset of the same donor were removed from the naive repertoire. The repertoires were searched for around 7,000 CMV-associated CDR3 sequences that had been compiled from VDJdb and a published dataset. TCRdb ran its own pipeline on the public reads, namely fastp trimming at Q25 and MiXCR clone calling, and kept in-frame beta chains. Rows matching on CDR3 protein sequence are summarized as one entry with the most common DNA and genes. Clone size and V and J calls follow TCRdb, not the original study. Here the sample has around 160,000 distinct CDR3 sequences; approximately 24% occur a single time. Jointly, the top ten make up 0.09% to 0.13% of the sample.

The chain couples TRBV4-1 to TRBJ2-7, with 7 junctional bases fitting TRBD1. Sequences were obtained from naive CD4+ T cells from blood. What this sample's cell subset or site label stands for: naive T cells, CD45RA high CD27+. This sequence originates from a human donor in good health. The DNA reads as follows: TGCGCCAGCAGCCATCTACAGGGGTCCTACGAGCAGTACTTC. It translates to CASSHLQGSYEQYF.